The 25 T cell receptor beta chains reported below all come from one sample, sequenced in a study of blood T cell repertoires in COVID-19. Data came from immunoSEQ multiplex PCR; TCRdb stores just in-frame clones and leaves some out. Of 130,000 to 150,000 clones in the sample, about 80% were seen once. Input material: peripheral blood. These receptors were taken from a woman of 80 years or more in a cohort sampled during active or convalescent COVID-19.

The J gene is TRBJ1-2, the V gene TRBV5-4; TRBD1 might be the D (5 bases). Trimming left V 3 bases short and J 1 base short, with 16 bases between. This CDR3 is 16 amino acids long. The V gene's germline CDR1 is SGHNT and CDR2 YYREEE (reference sequence). As DNA, the CDR3 is TGTGCCAGCAGCTCGGTATCACAGGTCGTTAACTATGGCTACACCTTC. Translating it yields CASSSVSQVVNYGYTF. Full variable domain (remainder filled in from reference TRBV5-4 and TRBJ1-2): ETGVTQSPTHLIKTRGQQVTLRCSSQSGHNTVSWYQQALGQGPQFIFQYYREEENGRGNFPPRFSGLQFPNYSSELNVNALELDDSALYLCASSSVSQVVNYGYTFGSGTRLTVV.

The chain is built from TRBV14 and TRBJ2-2; D is possibly TRBD1 (5 bases). Between the trimmed V and J ends, which lost 0 bases and 7 bases, there was a span of 12 bases. The CDR3 totals 15 residues. Per germline, CDR1 SGHDN and CDR2 FVKESK. The CDR3 loop is CASSQDKGLSGELFF. CDR3 DNA: TGTGCCAGCAGCCAAGATAAGGGGTTGAGCGGGGAGCTGTTTTTT. Full variable domain (remainder filled in from reference TRBV14 and TRBJ2-2): EAGVTQFPSHSVIEKGQTVTLRCDPISGHDNLYWYRRVMGKEIKFLLHFVKESKQDESGMPNNRFLAERTGGTYSTLKVQPAELEDSGVYFCASSQDKGLSGELFFGEGSRLTVL.

The rearrangement joins TRBV10-1 to TRBJ2-5; tentative D call: TRBD2 (7 bases). V was pared by 1 base and J by 5 bases, with 14 bases between. This CDR3 contains 15 residues. CDR1 and CDR2 from the germline V gene are WNHNN and SYGVQD (reference sequence). CDR3 DNA: TGCGCCAGCAGTGAGTGGGGCGGGGGCGAGGAGACCCAGTACTTC. As protein: CASSEWGGGEETQYF.

The genes are TRBV3-1 (or the pseudogene TRBV3-2) and TRBJ2-5; possibly TRBD2 for D (6 bases). Germline V gene data show CDR1 as LGHDT and CDR2 as YNNKEL (reference sequence). V gave up 1 base and J gave up 4 bases, with 10 bases separating them. This CDR3 is built from 14 residues. The CDR3 region has the DNA TGTGCCAGCAGCCAAGGGCGGGGCGGAGAGACCCAGTACTTC. Protein product: CASSQGRGGETQYF.

The genes are TRBV5-1 and TRBJ2-3; 14 bases fit TRBD2. Germline V gene lookup returns CDR1 SGHRS and CDR2 YFSETQ. The length of the CDR3 is 17 residues. J lost 6 bases, V lost 4 bases, and 10 bases had no gene match. CDR3 residues: CASSRGPTSGGADTQYF. The CDR3 DNA follows: TGCGCCAGCAGCCGAGGCCCGACTAGCGGGGGGGCGGATACGCAGTATTTT.

This CDR3 reads CASSQDQTGTGNEKLFF. The CDR3 DNA sequence: TGTGCCAGCAGCCAAGACCAAACCGGGACAGGGAATGAAAAACTGTTTTTT. The V call is TRBV4-2, the J call TRBJ1-4; 9 bases match TRBD1. The CDR3 is made up of 17 amino acids. Trimming removed 0 bases from V and 5 bases from J; junction bases left unmatched: 7. Germline V gene sequence: CDR1 LGHNA, CDR2 YNFKEQ.

The rearrangement joins TRBV18 to TRBJ1-2; D uncertain. From germline, CDR1 is KGHSH and CDR2 LQKENI. The CDR3 has 11 residues. V lost 2 bases and J 7 bases, leaving 5 bases between the germline ends. This chain's CDR3 is CASSPTLGYTF. CDR3 DNA: TGTGCCAGCTCACCAACTCTTGGCTACACCTTC. Full variable domain (rest looked up from reference TRBV18 and TRBJ1-2): NAGVMQNPRHLVRRRGQEARLRCSPMKGHSHVYWYRQLPEEGLKFMVYLQKENIIDESGMPKERFSAEFPKEGPSILRIQQVVRGDSAAYFCASSPTLGYTFGSGTRLTVV.

The chain links TRBV7-3 to TRBJ2-3; D perhaps matches TRBD1 (5 bases). The V and J ends lost 1 base and 1 base respectively, with 12 bases between them. The CDR3 covers 16 residues. CDR1 SGHTA and CDR2 FQGTGA come from the germline V gene. DNA of the CDR3: TGTGCCAGCAGCTTAATGCCAGGGCCCGGCACAGATACGCAGTATTTT. Translation: CASSLMPGPGTDTQYF.

J is TRBJ2-7 and V is TRBV5-1, with 7 bases matching TRBD2. Germline V lookup: CDR1 SGHRS, CDR2 YFSETQ. The CDR3 length is 15 residues. With V trimmed by 4 bases and J by 0 bases, 7 bases remained unmatched. The CDR3, as DNA: TGCGCCAGCAGCCTGGTTGGGGACTACTCCTACGAGCAGTACTTC. Encoded protein: CASSLVGDYSYEQYF.

The V gene is TRBV28, the J gene TRBJ1-2; possible D gene TRBD1, 5 bases. V shed 7 bases and J shed 8 bases, with 20 bases lying between them. The length of the CDR3 is 14 residues. Germline assignment: CDR1 MDHEN and CDR2 SYDVKM. The CDR3 coding sequence is TGTGCCAGCACCCCGGGCGCGGTGTGGGGCGGCTACACCTTC. This codes for CASTPGAVWGGYTF.

The chain joins TRBV7-9 to TRBJ2-1; tentative D call: TRBD2 (5 bases). This CDR3 has 14 amino acids. Trimming stripped 2 bases from V and 6 bases from J, with 11 bases between. Germline CDR1 and CDR2: SEHNR and FQNEAQ (reference sequence). CDR3 region: CASSLLVRGNEQFF. The DNA for the CDR3 is TGTGCCAGCAGCTTATTAGTACGGGGCAATGAGCAGTTCTTC.

This clone was recorded once. The rearrangement uses TRBV5-1 and TRBJ2-5, with unresolved D. V was pared by 0 bases and J by 7 bases, with 10 bases between. Germline V gene sequence: CDR1 SGHRS, CDR2 YFSETQ. This CDR3 is 13 amino acids long. The CDR3 bases are TGCGCCAGCAGCTTGGCACCCCCCGGGACCCAGTACTTC. It specifies CASSLAPPGTQYF.

V usage is TRBV6-1 and J usage is TRBJ2-7, with D unresolved. The V end was cut by 2 bases, the J end by 5 bases, with 13 bases between. This CDR3 has 14 amino acids. Germline assignment: CDR1 MNHNS and CDR2 SASEGT. The CDR3 DNA follows: TGTGCCAGCAGTGAAAACTATGGATCTCACGAGCAGTACGTC. Translation gives CASSENYGSHEQYV.

This clone was seen a single time. The chain combines TRBV29-1 with TRBJ2-5; D is uncertain. With 1 base removed from V and 2 bases from J, the gap between germline ends came to 8 bases. The CDR3 length is 13 residues. CDR1 and CDR2 (germline): SQVTM, ANQGSEA. CDR3 sequence (DNA): TGCAGCGTTGAAGTGGGCGCGCAAGAGACCCAGTACTTC. It translates to CSVEVGAQETQYF.

The rearrangement joins TRBV3-1 (or the pseudogene TRBV3-2) to TRBJ1-2, with TRBD1 as a possible D gene (5 bases). In germline, CDR1 is LGHDT, CDR2 YNNKEL (reference sequence). V was shortened by 1 base and J by 7 bases, with 7 bases between the two germline ends. This CDR3 comprises 12 residues. The CDR3 protein is CASSQGGGGYTF. The CDR3 region has the DNA TGTGCCAGCAGCCAAGGGGGGGGTGGCTACACCTTC.

The chain uses TRBV7-2 and TRBJ1-2; tentative D call: TRBD1 (6 bases). Trimming left V 3 bases short and J 0 bases short, with 8 bases between. Germline V gene data show CDR1 as SGHTA and CDR2 as FQGNSA. CDR3 length: 14 residues. CDR3 residues: CASSLGASNYGYTF. DNA for the CDR3: TGTGCCAGCAGCTTGGGGGCATCTAACTATGGCTACACCTTC.

This clone appeared a few times. This CDR3 reads CASSQGQVGEKLFF. CDR3 DNA sequence: TGTGCCAGCAGCCAAGGACAGGTCGGCGAAAAACTGTTTTTT. V is TRBV3-1 (or the pseudogene TRBV3-2) and J is TRBJ1-4; possibly TRBD1 for D (6 bases). The CDR3 totals 14 residues. Germline CDR1 and CDR2: LGHDT and YNNKEL (reference sequence). V lost 1 base, J lost 8 bases, and 11 bases lay in between.

This clone was detected a few times. V usage is TRBV4-2 and J usage is TRBJ2-5; the match to TRBD1 covers 7 bases. The CDR3 contains 15 residues. CDR1 is LGHNA and CDR2 is YNFKEQ in the germline V gene. The V gene end was trimmed by 5 bases and the J gene end by 2 bases; junction bases not matched to a gene: 8. The CDR3, as DNA: TGTGCCAGCAGCACACAGGGGTGGCAGCAAGAGACCCAGTACTTC. It translates to CASSTQGWQQETQYF.

The chain is built from TRBV30 and TRBJ2-7; D possibly corresponds to TRBD1 (5 bases). Trimming left V 5 bases short and J 5 bases short, with 10 bases between. Germline CDR1 is GTSNPN and CDR2 is SVGIG (reference sequence). This CDR3 region has 11 residues. The CDR3 DNA is TGTGCCTGGGCCAGGGTGGACGAGCAGTACTTC. The encoded protein is CAWARVDEQYF.

This chain uses TRBV19 with TRBJ1-1; no definite D call. Trimming removed 6 bases at V and 3 bases at J, with 14 bases between. Germline CDR1 reads LNHDA; CDR2 reads SQIVND (reference sequence). This CDR3 is built from 14 residues. As DNA, the CDR3 is TGTGCCAGTAGCCCCAGATTATTCTACACTGAAGCTTTCTTT. Protein product: CASSPRLFYTEAFF. Based on the CDR3 plus reference TRBV19 and TRBJ1-1, the full variable domain is DGGITQSPKYLFRKEGQNVTLSCEQNLNHDAMYWYRQDPGQGLRLIYYSQIVNDFQKGDIAEGYSVSREKKESFPLTVTSAQKNPTAFYLCASSPRLFYTEAFFGQGTRLTVV.

This clone was counted once. V is TRBV10-3 and J is TRBJ1-1, with 12 bases that match TRBD1. The germline V gene has CDR1 ENHRY and CDR2 SYGVKD. The CDR3 totals 14 residues. Germline trimming cut 8 bases from V and 1 base from J; bases unmatched to any gene: 2. CDR3 region: CAIGTGGENTEAFF. Here the CDR3 DNA reads TGTGCCATCGGGACAGGGGGCGAGAACACTGAAGCTTTCTTT.

This sequence joins TRBV3-1 (or the pseudogene TRBV3-2) and TRBJ2-7; 8 nucleotides match TRBD2. CDR3 length: 12 residues. Germline V gives CDR1 LGHDT, CDR2 YNNKEL (reference sequence). Unmatched junction bases numbered 3, after V lost 3 bases and J lost 8 bases. The CDR3 bases are TGTGCCAGCAGCCAGGATAGCGGGAAGCAGTACTTC. Protein sequence: CASSQDSGKQYF.

The chain couples TRBV10-3 to TRBJ2-1, with TRBD2 matching 7 bases. The CDR3 runs to 13 residues. Losses at the gene ends were 9 bases for V and 7 bases for J; bases not matched to a gene: 9. CDR1 is ENHRY, CDR2 SYGVKD, per germline. The DNA of the CDR3 is TGTGCCATATCCGGGAGGAAGGGAAATGAGCAGTTCTTC. Translation gives CAISGRKGNEQFF.

V gene TRBV29-1 combines with J gene TRBJ1-1, with 10 bases lining up with TRBD1. J lost 6 bases, V lost 5 bases, and 9 bases had no gene match. The CDR3 spans 14 residues. Germline V CDR1 and CDR2: SQVTM, ANQGSEA. CDR3 bases: TGCAGCGTTTCCCCCGGGACAGGGGTATCTGAAGCTTTCTTT. Translating gives CSVSPGTGVSEAFF. Combining the CDR3 with reference TRBV29-1 and TRBJ1-1 gives the whole variable domain SAVISQKPSRDICQRGTSLTIQCQVDSQVTMMFWYRQQPGQSLTLIATANQGSEATYESGFVIDKFPISRPNLTFSTLTVSNMSPEDSSIYLCSVSPGTGVSEAFFGQGTRLTVV.

The chain has TRBV28 and TRBJ2-1, with 9 bases matching TRBD2. Germline V gene sequence: CDR1 MDHEN, CDR2 SYDVKM. The ends lost 4 bases at V and 9 bases at J; junction bases unmatched: 16. The CDR3 has 17 residues. The chain's CDR3 is CASSYILGGGDMTEQFF. DNA of the CDR3: TGTGCCAGCAGTTATATACTAGGCGGGGGGGACATGACTGAGCAGTTCTTC. The full variable domain, with the rest looked up from reference TRBV28 and TRBJ2-1, is DVKVTQSSRYLVKRTGEKVFLECVQDMDHENMFWYRQDPGLGLRLIYFSYDVKMKEKGDIPEGYSVSREKKERFSLILESASTNQTSMYLCASSYILGGGDMTEQFFGPGTRLTVL.